Below, one TCR beta chain is given with its context. Its antigen remains unknown. This sample was taken from a study of T cell responses to AZD1222 COVID-19 vaccine. Overall study findings and caveats: Most donors were white British, females outnumbered males, and clonal diversity was possibly underestimated. Vaccine-associated CD4 TCRs ranged over spike, dominating at 160-218 and 743-854. Seropositive status at baseline applied to only a handful of AZD1222 recipients.

CDR1 is WNHNN and CDR2 is SYGVQD in the germline V gene (reference sequence). This CDR3 is 14 amino acids long. J gave up 1 base and V 6 bases, and 4 bases lay outside the gene matches. Assay used: immunoSEQ multiplex PCR; TCRdb lists only in-frame clones, some missing. This sample has some 79,000 clones, with approximately 85% found just once. Second-dose intervals of approximately 4 or approximately 12 weeks were pooled. The clonotype originates from an adult who received the AZD1222 COVID-19 vaccine. The gene calls are TRBV10-1 and TRBJ1-1, with 8 positions matching TRBD1. Sequencing used peripheral blood, obtained 28 days after the second AZD1222 dose. The CDR3 coding sequence is TGCGCCAGCAGGTCGACAGGGGAGAACACTGAAGCTTTCTTT. This translates into CASRSTGENTEAFF.